The source of this TCR beta chain is a study of CD8+ T cells in alopecia areata. The germline gives CDR1 SGHDT, CDR2 YYEEEE. Between the trimmed V and J ends, which lost 2 bases and 1 base, there was a span of 9 bases. The CDR3 length is 14 residues. As for treatment: oral pan-JAK inhibitor, 5-10 mg twice daily. RNA extraction and reverse transcription yielded cDNA as sequencing template. Method: immunoSEQ multiplex PCR; TCRdb's copy keeps in-frame clones and lacks some. This table has 95,000 to 100,000 clones, more than 55% appearing once. The specimen was CD8+ T cells sorted from blood, collected at week 4, from a patient treated with tofacitinib. The source of this sequence is a human donor with alopecia areata. The rearrangement joins TRBV5-6 to TRBJ1-2; weak D call: TRBD1 (6 bases). The CDR3 reads CASSLGQSNYGYTF. In DNA form, the CDR3 reads TGTGCCAGCAGCTTAGGACAGAGTAACTATGGCTACACCTTC.